Presented here are 32 T cell receptor beta chains from one specimen sequenced in a study of blood T cells in healthy people across ages. A second PCR of 7 to 11 cycles used a sample-barcoded 5' primer and a J-beta primer mix. Each CDR3 protein gets one entry after TCRdb re-called the 5' RACE reads with MiXCR. The table lists approximately 810,000 distinct CDR3 sequences, roughly 35% of them singletons. Material for sequencing was blood. The receptors come from a man between 18 and 29 years old in good health.

This clonotype was detected ten times or more. The V and J genes are TRBV4-3 and TRBJ2-7; D remains ambiguous. CDR1 is LGHNA, CDR2 YSLEER, per germline. The CDR3 sequence is 14 residues long. Between the trimmed V and J ends, which lost 0 bases and 3 bases, there was a span of 9 bases. CDR3 sequence (DNA): TGCGCCAGCAGCCAAGATCGTCCAATCTACGAGCAGTACTTC. It is translated as CASSQDRPIYEQYF.

The DNA of the CDR3 is TGTGCCATCAATCGACAGGAGAGCACAGATACGCAGTATTTT. Amino acid sequence: CAINRQESTDTQYF. The chain employs TRBV10-3 and TRBJ2-3; D is possibly TRBD1 (6 bases). CDR1 ENHRY and CDR2 SYGVKD come from the germline V gene. Trimming left V 7 bases short and J 0 bases short, with 11 bases between. This CDR3 has 14 amino acids.

The rearrangement links TRBV3-1 to TRBJ2-2; TRBD2 might be the D (7 bases). Germline V gene data show CDR1 as LGHDT and CDR2 as YNNKEL (reference sequence). V was clipped by 6 bases and J by 4 bases, with 9 bases between them. The CDR3 covers 13 residues. The CDR3 reads CASRAGATGELFF. CDR3 in DNA: TGTGCCAGCAGGGCGGGGGCCACCGGGGAGCTGTTTTTT.

The chain uses TRBV11-2 and TRBJ1-2; 12 positions agree with TRBD1. Trimming removed 10 bases from V and 4 bases from J; junction bases left unmatched: 19. The germline gives CDR1 SGHAT, CDR2 FQNNGV. The CDR3 extends over 18 amino acids. The chain's CDR3 is CATSSRDRGPRGSYGYTF. CDR3 in DNA: TGTGCCACCTCGTCCCGGGACAGGGGGCCCAGGGGGTCCTATGGCTACACCTTC.

Worth noting for this clonotype: A much larger clone differs by one base, so this may be a read error. In DNA form, the CDR3 reads TGCGCCAGCAGCCTAAACCCCCCGGAACTAGGGGAGACCCAGTACTTC. Translating gives CASSLNPPELGETQYF. The rearrangement uses TRBV4-1 and TRBJ2-5, with TRBD2 as a possible D gene (5 bases). The V gene lost 4 bases and the J gene lost 5 bases, with 20 bases spanning the gap. The V gene's germline CDR1 is MGHRA and CDR2 YSYEKL. The CDR3 spans 16 residues.

As regards this clonotype: A much larger clone differs from this one at a single base, so this may be a read error. This likely comes from a read error, as the CDR3 has no conserved phenylalanine or tryptophan at its end. V and J are TRBV4-1 and TRBJ2-3; tentatively, D is TRBD2 (7 bases). With 1 base removed from V and 2 bases from J, the gap between germline ends came to 16 bases. The CDR3 is made up of 17 amino acids. CDR1 and CDR2 (germline): MGHRA, YSYEKL. The DNA for the CDR3 is TGCGCCAGCAGCCAAGCCCCCCAACGGGGGGCCACAGATACGCAGTATTCT. As protein: CASSQAPQRGATDTQYS.

A note on this clonotype: As the CDR3 is not closed by the conserved phenylalanine or tryptophan, this likely results from a read error. V gene TRBV12-3 or TRBV12-4 combines with J gene TRBJ2-7; D gene unclear. The last part of the DNA fits TRBJ2-5 better; the J call may be wrong. CDR3 length equals 11 residues. CDR3 DNA sequence: TGTGCCAGCAGTTCTTTGGAGACCCAGTACTAC. This encodes CASSSLETQYY.

This clonotype was seen a few times. The rearrangement joins TRBV4-3 to TRBJ1-2, with D possibly being TRBD1 (5 bases). There are 14 residues in the CDR3. Germline CDR1 is LGHNA and CDR2 is YSLEER. V gave up 0 bases and J gave up 8 bases, with 13 bases separating them. CDR3 amino acids: CASSQDRGDGGYTF. The CDR3 coding sequence is TGCGCCAGCAGCCAAGATCGGGGGGATGGAGGCTACACCTTC.

This chain uses TRBV27 with TRBJ2-2; 7 nucleotides line up with TRBD2. Trimming removed 2 bases from V and 4 bases from J; junction bases left unmatched: 1. CDR3 length: 14 residues. Per the germline V gene, CDR1 is MNHEY and CDR2 is SMNVEV (reference sequence). CDR3: CASSLGRGTGELFF. In nucleotides, the CDR3 is TGTGCCAGCAGTTTAGGGAGGGGCACCGGGGAGCTGTTTTTT.

V is TRBV24-1 and J is TRBJ2-3; 11 bases map to TRBD1. This CDR3 region has 19 residues. V lost 3 bases to trimming and J lost 7 bases; unmatched junction nucleotides: 17. Germline-derived CDR1 and CDR2 are KGHDR and SFDVKD. The CDR3 loop is CATSDASPAGQGAPNTQYF. CDR3 nucleotide sequence: TGTGCCACCAGTGATGCCTCCCCGGCCGGACAGGGGGCCCCCAATACGCAGTATTTT.

The CDR3 region is CASSKRGGIYAGNTIYF. In DNA form, the CDR3 reads TGTGCCAGCAGCAAACGGGGGGGAATCTACGCTGGAAACACCATATATTTT. J is TRBJ1-3 and V is TRBV7-6, with D perhaps TRBD1 (5 bases). The CDR3 covers 17 residues. The germline V gene has CDR1 SGHVS and CDR2 FNYEAQ. V lost 5 bases and J lost 2, with 19 bases in between.

Turning to this clonotype: This may come from a read error, since a much larger clone is one base off. This rearrangement joins TRBV5-6 to TRBJ1-2, with TRBD1 identical over 9 bases. V trimming: 2 bases; J trimming: 4 bases; junction bases outside the gene matches: 6. CDR1 SGHDT and CDR2 YYEEEE come from the germline V gene. This CDR3 has 15 residues. The CDR3 sequence is CASSFTGTGRYGYTF. The CDR3 DNA is TGTGCCAGCAGCTTTACCGGGACAGGGCGCTATGGCTACACCTTC.

This clonotype was detected only a few times. This chain links TRBV12-3 or TRBV12-4 with TRBJ2-5, with 7 bases fitting TRBD1. Unmatched junction bases numbered 4, after V lost 1 base and J lost 5 bases. This CDR3 comprises 14 residues. CDR3 in amino acids: CASSLEGARETQYF. For the CDR3, the DNA is TGTGCCAGCAGTTTAGAGGGGGCCCGGGAGACCCAGTACTTC.

This clonotype was counted at least ten times. The chain combines TRBV29-1 with TRBJ2-3; the match to TRBD2 covers 7 bases. J was trimmed by 3 bases and V by 0 bases; bases with no gene match: 0. CDR3 length: 13 residues. The germline gives CDR1 SQVTM, CDR2 ANQGSEA. CDR3: CSVEEAGTDTQYF. In DNA form, the CDR3 reads TGCAGCGTTGAAGAAGCGGGGACAGATACGCAGTATTTT.

This chain joins TRBV13 and TRBJ2-5, with 10 bases aligning to TRBD1. The ends lost 4 bases at V and 1 base at J; junction bases unmatched: 3. The CDR3 length is 15 residues. Germline V lookup: CDR1 PRHDT, CDR2 FYEKMQ (reference sequence). This chain's CDR3 is CASSSGQGIQETQYF. In nucleotides, the CDR3 is TGTGCCAGCAGCTCGGGACAGGGGATCCAAGAGACCCAGTACTTC.

The rearrangement joins TRBV6-6 to TRBJ2-2; perhaps D is TRBD1 or TRBD2 (6 bases each). Germline CDR1 is MNHNY and CDR2 is SVGAGI (reference sequence). This CDR3 contains 15 residues. V lost 2 bases and J lost 5, with 12 bases in between. The CDR3 protein is CASSYIGGRTGELFF. The CDR3 nucleotides are TGTGCCAGCAGTTACATTGGGGGGCGTACCGGGGAGCTGTTTTTT.

A few counts support this clonotype. The CDR3 DNA sequence: TGTGCCAGCAGCCTATCGGACATCAATCAGCCCCAGCATTTT. Translation: CASSLSDINQPQHF. The chain uses TRBV7-8 and TRBJ1-5; D possibly corresponds to TRBD1 (5 bases). The CDR3 runs 14 residues. Germline CDR1 and CDR2: SGHVS and FQNEAQ. Trimming removed 5 bases at V and 3 bases at J, with 11 bases between.

The genes are TRBV27 and TRBJ2-7; D is unclear. The V end lost 6 bases, the J end lost 0 bases, and 15 bases lay between the germline ends. In germline, CDR1 is MNHEY, CDR2 SMNVEV (reference sequence). This CDR3 region has 15 residues. The CDR3 loop is CASRVLGASSYEQYF. As DNA, the CDR3 is TGTGCCAGCAGGGTTTTGGGTGCCTCCTCCTACGAGCAGTACTTC.

This clonotype occurred a few times. A junction end diverges from the germline sequence, so it may reflect a read error. CDR3 region: CASSLAPGEVYEQYF. CDR3 coding DNA: TGTGCTAGCAGCTTAGCACCGGGGGAAGTCTACGAGCAGTACTTC. V gene TRBV7-7 combines with J gene TRBJ2-7; possible D gene TRBD2, 6 bases. The CDR3 is made up of 15 amino acids. Per the germline V gene, CDR1 is SSHAT and CDR2 is FNYEAQ (reference sequence).

This clonotype was observed many times. At one end the junction does not follow the germline gene, possibly because of a read error. CDR3 region: CASSLSASYDYTF. CDR3 bases: TGTGCCAGCAGTTTATCGGCCTCCTATGACTACACCTTC. This chain connects TRBV12-3 or TRBV12-4 to TRBJ1-2; D is unresolved. The CDR3 spans 13 residues.

This clonotype was recorded at least ten times. The chain joins TRBV12-3 or TRBV12-4 to TRBJ2-7, with 10 positions matching TRBD1. This CDR3 comprises 15 residues. With V trimmed by 8 bases and J by 3 bases, 10 bases remained unmatched. The CDR3 loop is CASCNDGTGVYEQYF. The CDR3, as DNA: TGTGCCAGCTGTAACGATGGGACAGGGGTCTACGAGCAGTACTTC.

Note on this clonotype: The junction and the germline gene differ at one end; a read error may be behind it. The chain employs TRBV9 and TRBJ2-1, with TRBD2 as a possible D gene (5 bases). The CDR3 loop spans 15 amino acids. In germline, CDR1 is SGDLS, CDR2 YYNGEE. In nucleotides, the CDR3 is TGTGCCGGCAGCGTAACGGGAAGTTACTACAATGAGCAGTTCTTC. Translating it yields CAGSVTGSYYNEQFF.

The chain has TRBV12-3 or TRBV12-4 and TRBJ1-4, with TRBD1 matching over 7 bases. This CDR3 region has 14 residues. V was clipped by 3 bases and J by 12 bases; unmatched bases: 10. Here the CDR3 DNA reads TGTGCCAGCAGTTTCGTACCCAGGGGGATGGAACTGTTTTTT. This codes for CASSFVPRGMELFF.

This clonotype was observed at least ten times. The V gene is TRBV12-3 or TRBV12-4, the J gene TRBJ2-1; D perhaps matches TRBD1 (6 bases). CDR3 length: 16 residues. V lost 6 bases and J lost 0, with 15 bases in between. CDR3 in amino acids: CASSSDRTYSYNEQFF. The CDR3 region has the DNA TGTGCCAGCAGCTCGGACAGAACCTACTCCTACAATGAGCAGTTCTTC.

The chain combines TRBV9 with TRBJ2-3; D is undetermined. Trimming cost V 0 bases and J 5 bases, with 10 bases left between them. CDR1 and CDR2 from the germline V gene are SGDLS and YYNGEE. The CDR3 covers 14 residues. As DNA, the CDR3 is TGTGCCAGCAGCGTAGCTTATAACAGAGATACGCAGTATTTT. Amino acid sequence: CASSVAYNRDTQYF.

This clonotype appeared many times. This CDR3 is CASSRSGDQPQHF. The CDR3 nucleotides are TGTGCCAGCAGCCGGAGTGGGGATCAGCCCCAGCATTTT. The chain joins TRBV3-1 to TRBJ1-5; D unclear. V shed 4 bases and J shed 5 bases, with 9 bases lying between them. Germline CDR1 LGHDT, CDR2 YNNKEL (reference sequence). CDR3 length equals 13 residues.

Remarks on this clonotype: A single base separates this from a much larger clone, so it may be a read error. The chain couples TRBV20-1 to TRBJ2-7, with D perhaps TRBD2 (6 bases). Germline V lookup: CDR1 DFQATT, CDR2 SNEGSKA (reference sequence). CDR3 size: 12 residues. The V and J ends lost 7 bases and 3 bases respectively, with 13 bases between them. The CDR3 coding sequence is TGCAGTGGGGGGGACTCCCGCTACGAGCAGTACTTC. This codes for CSGGDSRYEQYF.

The chain is built from TRBV2 and TRBJ2-5, with a weak D call TRBD1 (6 bases). The better agreement between TRBJ2-7 and the DNA end casts doubt on the J call. This CDR3 spans 12 amino acids. In germline, CDR1 is SNHLY, CDR2 FYNNEI. For the CDR3, the DNA is TGTGCCAGCAGGACAGGTTCCGCCGAGCAGTACTTC. Encoded protein: CASRTGSAEQYF.

The genes are TRBV5-1 and TRBJ2-5; D unresolved. The germline V gene has CDR1 SGHRS and CDR2 YFSETQ. V shed 4 bases and J shed 0 bases, with 13 bases lying between them. The CDR3 has 15 residues. The CDR3 loop is CASSESPGYQETQYF. The CDR3 nucleotides are TGCGCCAGCAGCGAATCCCCAGGTTACCAAGAGACCCAGTACTTC.

About this clonotype itself: One end of the junction is discordant with germline, which a read error may explain. Here the CDR3 reads CSARPLTGASSYGYIF. The CDR3 coding sequence is TGCAGTGCTAGGCCCCTGACAGGGGCTTCAAGCTATGGCTACATCTTC. The chain recombines TRBV20-1 with TRBJ1-2; TRBD1 aligns across 8 bases. This CDR3 comprises 16 residues. Looked up from germline, CDR1 is DFQATT and CDR2 is SNEGSKA (reference sequence).

The chain combines TRBV2 with TRBJ1-4; a possible D gene is TRBD1 (5 bases). CDR3 length equals 15 residues. V was pared by 5 bases and J by 5 bases, with 15 bases between. The germline V gene encodes CDR1 SNHLY and CDR2 FYNNEI. The CDR3 DNA follows: TGTGCCAGCAGTCCACGGGACGCGCGAAATGAAAAACTGTTTTTT. This gives the protein CASSPRDARNEKLFF.

This chain joins TRBV2 and TRBJ1-1, with D possibly being TRBD1 (5 bases). The germline V gene encodes CDR1 SNHLY and CDR2 FYNNEI. This CDR3 has 14 residues. Trimming shortened V by 4 bases and J by 8 bases, and 17 bases separated the two germline ends. The DNA for the CDR3 is TGTGCCAGCAGTGGTCTGGTTTCGGGGGAAGAAGCTTTCTTT. Translation: CASSGLVSGEEAFF.